The 18 T cell receptor beta chains presented below share a single source sample, sequenced in a study of cytomegalovirus exposure and HLA in healthy donors. Primers for the PCR totalled 60 Vbeta and 13 Jbeta. The assay was immunoSEQ multiplex PCR, and TCRdb's table has in-frame clones only and misses some. The sample includes 150,000 to 200,000 clones, roughly 84% of them seen just once. Material for sequencing was PBMCs. These receptors all come from a boy younger than 18 in good health and CMV-seronegative.

The rearrangement links TRBV6-6 to TRBJ1-5; 7 bases are a match to TRBD1. The CDR3 loop spans 15 amino acids. Trimming took 7 bases from V and 4 from J; bases not matched to a gene: 10. Per germline, CDR1 MNHNY and CDR2 SVGAGI (reference sequence). CDR3 sequence reads: CASNHPGQPNQPQHF. The CDR3 coding sequence is TGTGCCAGCAACCACCCGGGACAGCCTAATCAGCCCCAGCATTTT.

This clone has just a few counts. This sequence joins TRBV4-3 and TRBJ1-1; D unclear. V was trimmed by 4 bases and J by 4 bases, leaving 19 bases between them. Germline CDR1 and CDR2: LGHNA and YSLEER. The CDR3 totals 16 residues. This chain's CDR3 is CASSPSRFRRGTEAFF. CDR3 bases: TGCGCCAGCAGCCCGAGCCGGTTCCGCCGGGGCACTGAAGCTTTCTTT.

V gene TRBV6-5 combines with J gene TRBJ1-1, with a weak D call TRBD1 (5 bases). The germline V gene encodes CDR1 MNHEY and CDR2 SVGAGI. Between the trimmed V and J ends, which lost 2 bases and 6 bases, there was a span of 13 bases. The CDR3 is 14 amino acids. The CDR3 DNA reads as TGTGCCAGCAGTTACGTGGGGGGAGTGGCTGAAGCTTTCTTT. Amino acid sequence: CASSYVGGVAEAFF.

The V and J genes are TRBV19 and TRBJ1-2; D is ambiguous. CDR1 is LNHDA, CDR2 SQIVND, per germline (reference sequence). The CDR3 loop spans 14 amino acids. V was clipped by 4 bases and J by 2 bases, with 11 bases between them. The CDR3 protein is CASSNAEGNYGYTF. DNA for the CDR3: TGTGCCAGTAGTAATGCGGAGGGAAACTATGGCTACACCTTC.

The chain combines TRBV30 with TRBJ1-3; 8 bases agree with TRBD1. The length of the CDR3 is 16 residues. V lost 4 bases and J lost 4; bases outside the gene matches: 12. Per germline, CDR1 GTSNPN and CDR2 SVGIG (reference sequence). The CDR3 nucleotides are TGTGCCTGGACCCTCGGACAGGGTAGAAGGGGAAACACCATATATTTT. Translating it yields CAWTLGQGRRGNTIYF.

The chain couples TRBV7-9 to TRBJ2-3; 13 bases agree with TRBD2. Germline V gene lookup returns CDR1 SEHNR and CDR2 FQNEAQ (reference sequence). The CDR3 covers 15 residues. V lost 5 bases and J lost 4; bases outside the gene matches: 3. The CDR3 DNA follows: TGTGCCAGCAGCCCCACTAGCGGGAGGGCAGATACGCAGTATTTT. As protein: CASSPTSGRADTQYF.

The genes are TRBV7-6 and TRBJ2-2; D remains unclear. CDR3 length: 13 residues. The germline V gene has CDR1 SGHVS and CDR2 FNYEAQ. Trimming pared 5 bases from V and 3 bases from J, leaving 7 bases between. CDR3 bases: TGTGCCAGCAGCCCGTATGACACCGGGGAGCTGTTTTTT. It codes for CASSPYDTGELFF.

As for this clone: Within the sample, other DNA sequences also encode this same CDR3. The chain is built from TRBV27 and TRBJ2-1, with TRBD2 matching 10 bases. This CDR3 comprises 14 residues. CDR1 is MNHEY, CDR2 SMNVEV, per germline (reference sequence). Trimming cost V 2 bases and J 7 bases; bases outside gene matches: 2. The CDR3 region has the DNA TGTGCCAGCAGTTTAGTAGCGGGAGGTAATGAGCAGTTCTTC. Translated: CASSLVAGGNEQFF.

This clone occurred once. This chain links TRBV5-1 with TRBJ2-1, with 9 bases fitting TRBD2. The CDR3 consists of 16 residues. V was clipped by 3 bases and J by 5 bases; unmatched bases: 9. Germline CDR1 is SGHRS and CDR2 is YFSETQ. CDR3 bases: TGCGCCAGCAGCTCCATTAGCGGGAGACTCGACAATGAGCAGTTCTTC. As protein: CASSSISGRLDNEQFF.

This clone was detected only a few times. CDR3 in DNA: TGTGCCAGCAGTGCTACAGGGGGCCGGAGCACTGAAGCTTTCTTT. Translating gives CASSATGGRSTEAFF. The V gene is TRBV27, the J gene TRBJ1-1; the match to TRBD1 covers 9 bases. The junction had 8 bases not matched to a gene; V was cut back by 5 bases and J by 4 bases. Germline V gene lookup returns CDR1 MNHEY and CDR2 SMNVEV (reference sequence). This CDR3 contains 15 residues.

This clone came up a few times. The chain has TRBV6-5 and TRBJ1-2, with D uncertain. Germline V gene sequence: CDR1 MNHEY, CDR2 SVGAGI. Trimming left V 3 bases short and J 4 bases short, with 9 bases between. The CDR3 covers 13 residues. This chain's CDR3 is CASSYGGAYGYTF. CDR3 coding DNA: TGTGCCAGCAGTTATGGAGGAGCCTATGGCTACACCTTC.

The gene calls are TRBV12-5 and TRBJ2-1; 8 nucleotides align to TRBD1. The V gene's germline CDR1 is LGHNT and CDR2 FRNRAP. V gave up 6 bases and J gave up 4 bases; unmatched junction bases: 11. This CDR3 comprises 16 residues. The DNA for the CDR3 is TGTGCTAGTGGCCTAGGGGAAACAGGGGGATACAATGAGCAGTTCTTC. This encodes CASGLGETGGYNEQFF.

This clone was seen once. The rearrangement joins TRBV7-8 to TRBJ1-5; possible D gene TRBD1, 5 bases. The CDR3 has 15 amino acids. Trimming shortened V by 0 bases and J by 0 bases, and 6 bases separated the two germline ends. Germline CDR1 SGHVS, CDR2 FQNEAQ. CDR3 in amino acids: CASSLARDSNQPQHF. CDR3 bases: TGTGCCAGCAGCTTAGCCAGGGATAGCAATCAGCCCCAGCATTTT.

The chain uses TRBV6-5 and TRBJ2-4; 7 bases line up with TRBD2. V was pared by 6 bases and J by 7 bases, with 12 bases of the junction left unmatched. Germline-derived CDR1 and CDR2 are MNHEY and SVGAGI. The CDR3 covers 15 residues. DNA for the CDR3: TGTGCCAGCAGACCTCCCGGGGGGAGCGGGAACATTCAGTACTTC. Protein: CASRPPGGSGNIQYF.

This chain connects TRBV19 to TRBJ2-7; tentatively, D is TRBD2 (6 bases). The germline gives CDR1 LNHDA, CDR2 SQIVND (reference sequence). The germline V and J ends were trimmed by 6 bases and 2 bases, with 14 bases remaining between them. CDR3 length: 14 residues. CDR3 DNA sequence: TGTGCCAGTAGCCGGAGGGACTGGACCTACGAGCAGTACTTC. It yields the protein CASSRRDWTYEQYF.

The rearrangement uses TRBV11-2 and TRBJ2-7; 10 bases fit TRBD2. The V gene's germline CDR1 is SGHAT and CDR2 FQNNGV. CDR3 length: 15 residues. The J segment lost 4 bases and the V segment lost 7 bases, leaving 10 bases of the junction unmatched. The CDR3 DNA is TGTGCCAGCACCACAGGGGGGACTAGCGCTTACGAGCAGTACTTC. Its protein is CASTTGGTSAYEQYF.

This clone was recorded once. V is TRBV2 and J is TRBJ1-2; no clear D gene. CDR1 and CDR2 (germline): SNHLY, FYNNEI. V was pared by 3 bases and J by 4 bases, with 6 bases between. The CDR3 length is 12 residues. As DNA, the CDR3 is TGTGCCAGCAGTGACATAGCCTATGGCTACACCTTC. It specifies CASSDIAYGYTF.

The V and J genes are TRBV6-4 and TRBJ2-2; TRBD1 matches at 8 bases. The CDR3 is made up of 15 amino acids. Germline values: CDR1 MRHNA, CDR2 SNTAGT. Trimming took 3 bases from V and 3 from J; bases not matched to a gene: 3. The CDR3 reads CASSEGQEHTGELFF. In DNA, the CDR3 is TGTGCCAGCAGTGAGGGACAGGAACACACCGGGGAGCTGTTTTTT.